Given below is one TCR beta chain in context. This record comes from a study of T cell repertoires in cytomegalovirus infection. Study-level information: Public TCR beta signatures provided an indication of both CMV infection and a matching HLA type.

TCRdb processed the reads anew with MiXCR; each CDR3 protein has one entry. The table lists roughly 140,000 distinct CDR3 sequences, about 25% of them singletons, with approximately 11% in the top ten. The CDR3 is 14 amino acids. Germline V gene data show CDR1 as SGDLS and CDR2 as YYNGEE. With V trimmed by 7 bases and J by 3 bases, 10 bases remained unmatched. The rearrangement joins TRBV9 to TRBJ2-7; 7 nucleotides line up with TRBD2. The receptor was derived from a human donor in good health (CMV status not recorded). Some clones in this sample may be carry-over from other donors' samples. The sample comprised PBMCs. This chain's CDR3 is CASGGGDTLYEQYF. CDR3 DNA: TGTGCCAGCGGGGGGGGGGATACTCTCTACGAGCAGTACTTC.